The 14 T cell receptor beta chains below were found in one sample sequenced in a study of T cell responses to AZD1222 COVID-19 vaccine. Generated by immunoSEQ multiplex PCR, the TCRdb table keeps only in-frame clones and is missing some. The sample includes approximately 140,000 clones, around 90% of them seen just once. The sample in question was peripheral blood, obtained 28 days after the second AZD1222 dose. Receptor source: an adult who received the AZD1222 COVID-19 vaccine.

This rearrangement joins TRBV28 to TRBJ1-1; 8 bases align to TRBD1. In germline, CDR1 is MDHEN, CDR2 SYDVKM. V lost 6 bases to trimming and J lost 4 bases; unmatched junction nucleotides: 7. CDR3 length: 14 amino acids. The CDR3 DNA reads TGTGCCAGCAGCCAAGGTGGACAGGGCACTGAAGCTTTCTTT. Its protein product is CASSQGGQGTEAFF.

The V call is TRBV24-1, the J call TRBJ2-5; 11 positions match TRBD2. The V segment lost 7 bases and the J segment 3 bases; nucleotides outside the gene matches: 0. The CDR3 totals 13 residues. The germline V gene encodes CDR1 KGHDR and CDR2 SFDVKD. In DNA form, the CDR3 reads TGTGCCACCAGGACTAGCGGGGAAGAGACCCAGTACTTC. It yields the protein CATRTSGEETQYF.

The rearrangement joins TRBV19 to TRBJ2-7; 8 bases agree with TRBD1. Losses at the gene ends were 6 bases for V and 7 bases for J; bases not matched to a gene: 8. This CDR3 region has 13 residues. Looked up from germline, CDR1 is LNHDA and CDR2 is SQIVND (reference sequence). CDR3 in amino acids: CASSVQGAVEQYF. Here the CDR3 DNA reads TGTGCCAGTAGCGTCCAGGGGGCGGTAGAGCAGTACTTC.

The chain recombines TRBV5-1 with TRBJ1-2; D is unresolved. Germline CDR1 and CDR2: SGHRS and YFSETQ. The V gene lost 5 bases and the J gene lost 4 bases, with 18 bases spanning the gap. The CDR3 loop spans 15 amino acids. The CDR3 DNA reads TGCGCCAGCAGTGTGGGGATCGGCTCCTCCTATGGCTACACCTTC. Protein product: CASSVGIGSSYGYTF.

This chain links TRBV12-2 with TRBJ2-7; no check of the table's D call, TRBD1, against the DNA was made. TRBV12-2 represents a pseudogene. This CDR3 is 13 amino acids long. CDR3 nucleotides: TGTGCAAGTCGCTTCCTGGGGGCTCCCGAGCAGTACTTC. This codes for CASRFLGAPEQYF.

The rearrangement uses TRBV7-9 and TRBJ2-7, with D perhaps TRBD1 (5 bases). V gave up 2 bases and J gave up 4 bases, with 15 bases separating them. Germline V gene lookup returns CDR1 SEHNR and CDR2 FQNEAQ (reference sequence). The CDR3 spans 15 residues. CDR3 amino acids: CASSLMQGKEYEQYF. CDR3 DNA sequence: TGTGCCAGCAGCTTAATGCAGGGTAAGGAATACGAGCAGTACTTC.

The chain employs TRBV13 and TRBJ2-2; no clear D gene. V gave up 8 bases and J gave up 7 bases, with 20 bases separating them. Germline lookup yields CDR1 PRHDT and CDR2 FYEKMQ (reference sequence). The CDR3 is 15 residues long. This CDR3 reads CASGGRRLVSGELFF. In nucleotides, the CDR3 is TGTGCCAGCGGCGGCAGAAGGCTTGTGAGCGGGGAGCTGTTTTTT.

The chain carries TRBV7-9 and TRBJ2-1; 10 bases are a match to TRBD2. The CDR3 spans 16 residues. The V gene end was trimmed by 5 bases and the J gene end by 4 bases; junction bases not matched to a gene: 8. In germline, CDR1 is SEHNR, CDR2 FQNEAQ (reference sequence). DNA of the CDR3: TGTGCCAGCAGCCCGAGGACTAGCGGACCATACAATGAGCAGTTCTTC. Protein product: CASSPRTSGPYNEQFF.

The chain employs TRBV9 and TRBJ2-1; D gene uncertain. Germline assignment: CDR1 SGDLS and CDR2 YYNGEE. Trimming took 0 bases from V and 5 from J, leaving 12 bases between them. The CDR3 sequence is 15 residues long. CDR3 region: CASSVGSKLNNEQFF. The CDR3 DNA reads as TGTGCCAGCAGCGTAGGGAGCAAGTTGAACAATGAGCAGTTCTTC. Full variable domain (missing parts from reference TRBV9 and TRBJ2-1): DSGVTQTPKHLITATGQRVTLRCSPRSGDLSVYWYQQSLDQGLQFLIQYYNGEERAKGNILERFSAQQFPDLHSELNLSSLELGDSALYFCASSVGSKLNNEQFFGPGTRLTVL.

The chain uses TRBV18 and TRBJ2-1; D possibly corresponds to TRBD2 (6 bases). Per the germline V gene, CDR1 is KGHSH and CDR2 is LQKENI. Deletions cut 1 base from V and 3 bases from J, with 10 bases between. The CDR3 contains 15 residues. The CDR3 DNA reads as TGTGCCAGCTCACCACTCGGGGGATTCTACAATGAGCAGTTCTTC. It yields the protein CASSPLGGFYNEQFF. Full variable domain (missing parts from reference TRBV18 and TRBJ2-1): NAGVMQNPRHLVRRRGQEARLRCSPMKGHSHVYWYRQLPEEGLKFMVYLQKENIIDESGMPKERFSAEFPKEGPSILRIQQVVRGDSAAYFCASSPLGGFYNEQFFGPGTRLTVL.

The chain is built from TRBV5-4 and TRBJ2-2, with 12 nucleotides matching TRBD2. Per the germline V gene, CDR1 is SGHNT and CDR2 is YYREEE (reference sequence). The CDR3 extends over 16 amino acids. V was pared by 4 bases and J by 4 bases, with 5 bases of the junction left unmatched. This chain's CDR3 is CASSPGLAGSTGELFF. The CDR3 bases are TGTGCCAGCAGCCCTGGACTAGCGGGAAGCACCGGGGAGCTGTTTTTT.

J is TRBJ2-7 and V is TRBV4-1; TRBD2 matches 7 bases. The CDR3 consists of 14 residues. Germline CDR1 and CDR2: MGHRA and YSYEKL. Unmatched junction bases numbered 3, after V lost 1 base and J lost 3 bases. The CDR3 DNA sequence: TGCGCCAGCAGCCAAGGGCCGGGGGGCTACGAGCAGTACTTC. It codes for CASSQGPGGYEQYF.

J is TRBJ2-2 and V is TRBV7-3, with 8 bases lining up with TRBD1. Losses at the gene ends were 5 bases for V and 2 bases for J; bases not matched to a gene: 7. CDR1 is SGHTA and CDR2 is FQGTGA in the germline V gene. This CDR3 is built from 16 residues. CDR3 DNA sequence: TGTGCCAGCAGCCAGTCCGGACAGGGAAACACCGGGGAGCTGTTTTTT. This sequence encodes CASSQSGQGNTGELFF.

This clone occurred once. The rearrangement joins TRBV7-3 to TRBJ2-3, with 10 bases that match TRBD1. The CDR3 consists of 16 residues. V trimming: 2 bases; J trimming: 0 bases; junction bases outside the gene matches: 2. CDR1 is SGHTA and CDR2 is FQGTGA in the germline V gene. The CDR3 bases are TGTGCCAGCAGCTTACGGACAGGGGGAAGCACAGATACGCAGTATTTT. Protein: CASSLRTGGSTDTQYF.